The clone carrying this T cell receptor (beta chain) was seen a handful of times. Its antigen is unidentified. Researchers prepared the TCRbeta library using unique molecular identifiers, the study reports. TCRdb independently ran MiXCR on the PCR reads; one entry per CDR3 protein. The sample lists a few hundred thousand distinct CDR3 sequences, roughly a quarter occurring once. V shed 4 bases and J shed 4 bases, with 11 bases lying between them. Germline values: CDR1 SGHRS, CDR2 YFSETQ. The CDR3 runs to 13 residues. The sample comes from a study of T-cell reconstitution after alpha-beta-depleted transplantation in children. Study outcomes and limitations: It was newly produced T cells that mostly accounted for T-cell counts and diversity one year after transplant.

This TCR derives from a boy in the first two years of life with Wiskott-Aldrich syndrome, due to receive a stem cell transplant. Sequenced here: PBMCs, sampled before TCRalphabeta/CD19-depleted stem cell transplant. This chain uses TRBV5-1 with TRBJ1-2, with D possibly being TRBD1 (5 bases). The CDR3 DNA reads TGCGCCAGCAGCGGCCAGGGAAGCTATGGCTACACCTTC. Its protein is CASSGQGSYGYTF.